The rows below give T cell receptor beta chains drawn from one sample of a study of blood T cell repertoires in COVID-19. TCRdb's table, derived via immunoSEQ multiplex PCR, lists solely in-frame clones and lacks some. The table has 230,000 or so clones, 80% to 90% seen once. Sequencing was performed on PBMCs or T cells enriched from blood (not recorded which). The receptors shown here come from a woman aged 40 to 50 with acute COVID-19. The CDR3 runs from the conserved cysteine through the conserved F or W. A D gene is named only where the DNA matches it firmly. Size values are once, few and many counts, or a class for expanded clones, and some rows have none.

v_call: TRBV27
j_call: TRBJ2-1
d_call: -
clone_size: -
cdr3_aa: CASSLSRGYNEQFF
cdr3_nt: TGTGCCAGCAGTTTATCGCGGGGCTACAATGAGCAGTTCTTC

v_call: TRBV3-1/TRBV3-2
j_call: TRBJ2-2
d_call: TRBD2
clone_size: -
cdr3_aa: CASSHLERGNTGELFF
cdr3_nt: TGTGCCAGCAGCCACCTGGAGCGGGGTAACACCGGGGAGCTGTTTTTT

v_call: TRBV11-2
j_call: TRBJ2-3
d_call: TRBD2
clone_size: -
cdr3_aa: CASSRKGAGGPPDTQYF
cdr3_nt: TGTGCCAGCAGCCGCAAGGGGGCGGGGGGGCCGCCAGATACGCAGTATTTT

v_call: TRBV6-5
j_call: TRBJ1-1
d_call: -
clone_size: -
cdr3_aa: CASSYSGSPNTEAFF
cdr3_nt: TGTGCCAGCAGTTACTCGGGCAGCCCCAACACTGAAGCTTTCTTT

v_call: TRBV9
j_call: TRBJ2-5
d_call: -
clone_size: -
cdr3_aa: CASSTGRSETQYF
cdr3_nt: TGTGCCAGCAGCACAGGCAGGTCAGAGACCCAGTACTTC

v_call: TRBV28
j_call: TRBJ2-3
d_call: TRBD1
clone_size: -
cdr3_aa: CASSLWIDQGDRPAADTQYF
cdr3_nt: TGTGCCAGCAGTTTATGGATTGACCAAGGGGACAGGCCTGCAGCAGATACGCAGTATTTT

v_call: TRBV7-7
j_call: TRBJ1-1
d_call: -
clone_size: -
cdr3_aa: CASSLGPETEAFF
cdr3_nt: TGTGCTAGCAGCTTAGGGCCGGAGACTGAAGCTTTCTTT

v_call: TRBV13
j_call: TRBJ1-2
d_call: -
clone_size: -
cdr3_aa: CASSVQQGIYGYTF
cdr3_nt: TGTGCCAGCAGCGTACAACAGGGAATCTATGGCTACACCTTC

v_call: TRBV6-5
j_call: TRBJ1-5
d_call: -
clone_size: -
cdr3_aa: CASSYSAGATQPQHF
cdr3_nt: TGTGCCAGCAGTTACTCAGCGGGAGCAACCCAGCCCCAGCATTTT

v_call: TRBV23-1
j_call: TRBJ1-3
d_call: -
clone_size: -
cdr3_aa: CASSQIEYFGNTIYF
cdr3_nt: TGCGCCAGCAGTCAGATCGAGTACTTTGGAAACACCATATATTTT

v_call: TRBV7-9
j_call: TRBJ2-1
d_call: -
clone_size: -
cdr3_aa: CAGYGTYNEQFF
cdr3_nt: TGTGCCGGCTACGGGACTTACAATGAGCAGTTCTTC

v_call: TRBV9
j_call: TRBJ1-3
d_call: -
clone_size: -
cdr3_aa: CASSPGLPSGNTIYF
cdr3_nt: TGTGCCAGCAGCCCAGGATTACCGTCTGGAAACACCATATATTTT

v_call: TRBV6-1
j_call: TRBJ2-3
d_call: -
clone_size: -
cdr3_aa: CASSELVGGGADTQYF
cdr3_nt: TGTGCCAGCAGTGAGTTAGTTGGGGGGGGCGCAGATACGCAGTATTTT

v_call: TRBV7-9
j_call: TRBJ1-5
d_call: -
clone_size: -
cdr3_aa: CASSRGPGGSIRQPQHF
cdr3_nt: TGTGCCAGCAGCAGAGGCCCGGGGGGAAGTATTCGTCAGCCCCAGCATTTT

v_call: TRBV18
j_call: TRBJ1-3
d_call: -
clone_size: -
cdr3_aa: CASSPPGRPSGNTIYF
cdr3_nt: TGTGCCAGCTCACCACCGGGCAGACCCTCTGGAAACACCATATATTTT

v_call: TRBV27
j_call: TRBJ2-2
d_call: -
clone_size: -
cdr3_aa: CASSLGPGELFF
cdr3_nt: TGTGCCAGCAGTTTAGGGCCTGGGGAGCTGTTTTTT

v_call: TRBV21-1
j_call: TRBJ2-1
d_call: -
clone_size: once
cdr3_aa: CASSRGRNEQFF
cdr3_nt: TGTGCCAGCAGCAGGGGCCGCAATGAGCAGTTCTTC

v_call: TRBV19
j_call: TRBJ1-1
d_call: -
clone_size: -
cdr3_aa: CASSRGGQPATEAFF
cdr3_nt: TGTGCCAGTAGTAGAGGTGGACAGCCGGCCACTGAAGCTTTCTTT

v_call: TRBV2
j_call: TRBJ2-1
d_call: TRBD1
clone_size: -
cdr3_aa: CASSEPDRVHYNEQFF
cdr3_nt: TGTGCCAGCAGTGAGCCGGACAGGGTCCACTACAATGAGCAGTTCTTC